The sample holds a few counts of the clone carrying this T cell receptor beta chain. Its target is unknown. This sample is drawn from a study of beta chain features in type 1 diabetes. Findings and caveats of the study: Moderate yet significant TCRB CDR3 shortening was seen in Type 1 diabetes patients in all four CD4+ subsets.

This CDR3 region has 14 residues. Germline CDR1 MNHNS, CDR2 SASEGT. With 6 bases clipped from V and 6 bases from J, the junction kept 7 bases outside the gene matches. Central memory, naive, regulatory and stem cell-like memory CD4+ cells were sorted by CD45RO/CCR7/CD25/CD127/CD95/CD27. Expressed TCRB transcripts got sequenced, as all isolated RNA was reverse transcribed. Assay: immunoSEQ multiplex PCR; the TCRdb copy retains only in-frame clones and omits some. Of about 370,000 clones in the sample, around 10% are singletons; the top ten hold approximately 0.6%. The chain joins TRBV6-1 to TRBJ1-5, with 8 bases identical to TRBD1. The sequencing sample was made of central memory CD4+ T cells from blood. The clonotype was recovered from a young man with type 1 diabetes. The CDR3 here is CASRSGGAGQPQHF. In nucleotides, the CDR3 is TGTGCCAGCAGGTCAGGGGGCGCAGGTCAGCCCCAGCATTTT.